The next 19 T cell receptor beta chains were all read from a single sample in a study of Graves' ophthalmopathy and Graves' hyperthyroidism (dated by TCRdb to the late 2010s). Instrument on record: Illumina HiSeq 2000. For repertoire sequencing, the TCR beta CDR3 regions were amplified from RNA transcripts. HTBI primers and the Qiagen OneStep RT-PCR kit were used in a first-round RT-PCR, which was followed by a second-round multiplex PCR, size selection and purification. TCRdb reran the public reads through fastp at Q25 and MiXCR, keeping productive beta chains. Under each unique CDR3 protein, matching rows form one entry showing the most common genes and DNA. This sample gives 900,000 to 1,200,000 distinct CDR3 sequences in total; roughly 35% of them show up just once. 11% of the sample goes to the ten largest clones. The material sequenced was peripheral blood or thyroid tissue (not recorded which). These receptors were collected from an adult man with Graves' hyperthyroidism.

The rearrangement joins TRBV29-1 to TRBJ1-1; D gene unclear. V was trimmed by 6 bases and J by 5 bases, leaving 13 bases between them. This CDR3 has 12 amino acids. The germline gives CDR1 SQVTM, CDR2 ANQGSEA. The CDR3 DNA is TGCAGCGTAGTTGGATTGGGGACTGAAGCTTTCTTT. Translated, it gives CSVVGLGTEAFF.

The chain is built from TRBV7-8 and TRBJ2-3; 8 bases align to TRBD1. CDR1 SGHVS and CDR2 FQNEAQ come from the germline V gene. This CDR3 has 17 residues. V was pared by 5 bases and J by 0 bases, with 10 bases of the junction left unmatched. In DNA, the CDR3 is TGTGCCAGCAGCGTAAGGACAGGGCCCTACAGCACAGATACGCAGTATTTT. The encoded protein is CASSVRTGPYSTDTQYF.

At least ten counts were recorded for this clonotype. The V and J genes are TRBV4-3 and TRBJ1-2; D call uncertain. Germline V gene data show CDR1 as LGHNA and CDR2 as YSLEER. V was shortened by 0 bases and J by 3 bases, with 5 bases between the two germline ends. The CDR3 length is 13 residues. The CDR3: CASSQDTDYGYTF. DNA for the CDR3: TGCGCCAGCAGCCAAGATACCGACTATGGCTACACCTTC.

Note on this clonotype: One end of the junction varies from germline; a read error may be responsible. The chain joins TRBV5-1 to TRBJ1-1; weak D call: TRBD1 (6 bases). The CDR3 covers 17 residues. Germline lookup yields CDR1 SGHRS and CDR2 YFSETQ. For the CDR3, the DNA is TGTGCCAGCAGCTTATCCCCGGCAGGGGCTGTGGACACTGAAGCTTTCTTT. Amino acid sequence: CASSLSPAGAVDTEAFF.

As concerns this clonotype: The junction shows a germline mismatch at one end, possibly a read error. The rearrangement joins TRBV11-2 to TRBJ1-3; D perhaps matches TRBD1 (5 bases). The CDR3 is 14 residues long. Germline CDR1 is SGHAT and CDR2 is FQNNGV. CDR3: CASSFGTSGSTIYF. Here the CDR3 DNA reads TGTGCCAGCAGCTTCGGGACTTCTGGAAGCACCATATATTTT.

The chain combines TRBV7-3 with TRBJ2-3, with TRBD1 matching over 11 bases. Germline V lookup: CDR1 SGHTA, CDR2 FQGTGA. J was trimmed by 10 bases and V by 6 bases; bases with no gene match: 9. This CDR3 is built from 14 residues. CDR3 loop: CASSRTGGEGAQYF. As DNA, the CDR3 is TGTGCCAGCAGTCGGACAGGGGGCGAGGGAGCGCAGTATTTT.

This clonotype was seen once. As DNA, the CDR3 is TGTGCCAGCAGCCCTCAGGGGGCGCGGGACGAGCAGTACTTC. Residues: CASSPQGARDEQYF. The V call is TRBV7-9, the J call TRBJ2-7; 8 bases are shared with TRBD1. CDR3 size: 14 residues. Losses at the gene ends were 5 bases for V and 5 bases for J; bases not matched to a gene: 8. Germline CDR1 is SEHNR and CDR2 is FQNEAQ (reference sequence).

This clonotype was counted ten times or more. One end of the junction varies from germline; a read error may be responsible. V and J are TRBV12-3 or TRBV12-4 and TRBJ1-2, with unresolved D. This CDR3 spans 11 amino acids. CDR3 nucleotides: TGTGCCAGCAGCTTAGGAGACGGCTACACCTTC. Its translation: CASSLGDGYTF.

For this clonotype: The DNA is left out, because the CDR3 cannot be placed on it with certainty; the CDR3 is given as TCRdb lists it. The chain's CDR3 is CSVGTGTYEQCF. V gene TRBV29-1 combines with J gene TRBJ2-7; the table gives TRBD1 as D, unverified against the DNA. The germline CDR1 and CDR2 sequences are SQVTM and ANQGSEA. The CDR3 totals 12 residues, both ends included.

The chain is built from TRBV7-6 and TRBJ2-6; 7 bases match TRBD1. The CDR3 consists of 15 residues. Germline lookup yields CDR1 SGHVS and CDR2 FNYEAQ. The trim removed 0 bases at V and 8 bases at J, leaving 4 bases unmatched. The CDR3 bases are TGTGCCAGCAGCTTAGCGGGTAGGGGGCCCAACGTCCTGACTTTC. Amino acid sequence: CASSLAGRGPNVLTF.

At least ten counts were recorded for this clonotype. This sequence joins TRBV4-3 and TRBJ1-2; D is ambiguous. Germline V gene lookup returns CDR1 LGHNA and CDR2 YSLEER. Trimming pared 0 bases from V and 4 bases from J, leaving 12 bases between. The CDR3 is 15 amino acids. The CDR3 nucleotides are TGCGCCAGCAGCCAAGATCTGAACACCCTCTATGGCTACACCTTC. This codes for CASSQDLNTLYGYTF.

This clonotype was seen more than once but under ten times. The chain carries TRBV2 and TRBJ2-5; 9 nucleotides agree with TRBD2. Trimming cost V 6 bases and J 4 bases; bases outside gene matches: 6. The CDR3 extends over 14 amino acids. Germline loops: CDR1 SNHLY, CDR2 FYNNEI. The CDR3 here is CASRRGLASETQYF. DNA of the CDR3: TGTGCCAGCAGACGAGGACTAGCGTCAGAGACCCAGTACTTC.

At least ten counts were recorded for this clonotype. The chain has TRBV10-3 and TRBJ2-7, with 10 bases that match TRBD1. The CDR3 is 14 amino acids. Germline V lookup: CDR1 ENHRY, CDR2 SYGVKD. With 2 bases clipped from V and 6 bases from J, the junction kept 4 bases outside the gene matches. The DNA of the CDR3 is TGTGCCATCAGTGAGCCGGGACAGGGGTTCGAGCAGTACTTC. Amino acid sequence: CAISEPGQGFEQYF.

This clonotype was counted at least ten times. V is TRBV10-3 and J is TRBJ1-5, with D possibly being TRBD1 (6 bases). Between the trimmed V and J ends, which lost 8 bases and 5 bases, there was a span of 19 bases. CDR3 length: 15 residues. Germline CDR1 and CDR2: ENHRY and SYGVKD. Written as DNA, the CDR3 is TGTGCCATCTCGCCGTCTGGGGGCGCGGATCAGCCCCAGCATTTT. Encoded protein: CAISPSGGADQPQHF.

The J gene is TRBJ1-5, the V gene TRBV19, with 8 bases lining up with TRBD1. V lost 7 bases to trimming and J lost 6 bases; unmatched junction nucleotides: 5. Per germline, CDR1 LNHDA and CDR2 SQIVND (reference sequence). CDR3 length equals 13 residues. CDR3 in DNA: TGTGCCAGTACCCCCAGGGGGCCTCAGCCCCAGCATTTT. The encoded protein is CASTPRGPQPQHF.

The chain employs TRBV10-3 and TRBJ1-1; D remains unclear. CDR3 length: 12 amino acids. Trimming took off 4 bases at V and 5 bases at J, with 8 bases between the two ends. Germline lookup yields CDR1 ENHRY and CDR2 SYGVKD. The CDR3 here is CAISVVSTEAFF. The CDR3 nucleotides read TGTGCCATCAGTGTCGTCTCTACTGAAGCTTTCTTT.

This clonotype was observed at least ten times. The genes are TRBV4-1 and TRBJ2-7; D uncertain. Per the germline V gene, CDR1 is MGHRA and CDR2 is YSYEKL. The CDR3 is 13 residues long. V was cut by 2 bases and J by 1 base, with 6 bases left in between. CDR3 sequence: CASSQWGSYEQYF. CDR3 DNA: TGCGCCAGCAGCCAATGGGGATCCTACGAGCAGTACTTC.

This clonotype was seen repeatedly, ten times or more. V and J are TRBV6-5 and TRBJ1-6; D is ambiguous. V dropped 8 bases and J dropped 14 bases, with 16 bases sitting between them. From germline, CDR1 is MNHEY and CDR2 SVGAGI. The CDR3 consists of 12 residues. DNA of the CDR3: TGTGCCAGCTCCTCCGGAAGAAGAACCCTCCACTTT. Translation: CASSSGRRTLHF.

This clonotype has more than one count but fewer than ten. This chain joins TRBV20-1 and TRBJ2-2, with unresolved D. Trimming shortened V by 6 bases and J by 5 bases, and 22 bases separated the two germline ends. The germline V gene has CDR1 DFQATT and CDR2 SNEGSKA (reference sequence). CDR3 size: 16 residues. CDR3 coding DNA: TGCAGTGCCAGTATTTACGGCACCAGTGGGACCGGGGAGCTGTTTTTT. This sequence encodes CSASIYGTSGTGELFF.